These 15 T cell receptor beta chains came from one sample sequenced in a study of shared clonotypes between healthy human individuals. The data were produced by immunoSEQ multiplex PCR, yet TCRdb's version contains in-frame clones alone and is incomplete. This sample has around 240,000 clones, with 65% found just once. The source material was memory CD4+ T cells sorted from blood. Documented subset: CD45RA-negative fraction. These TCRs come from a man aged 25 to 40 in good health.

The rearrangement uses TRBV19 and TRBJ1-5; tentatively, D is TRBD1 (5 bases). Germline V lookup: CDR1 LNHDA, CDR2 SQIVND (reference sequence). The length of the CDR3 is 14 residues. V was trimmed by 7 bases and J by 0 bases, leaving 10 bases between them. CDR3 in amino acids: CASTNGHSNQPQHF. The CDR3 coding sequence is TGTGCCAGTACTAATGGACATAGCAATCAGCCCCAGCATTTT. The variable domain in full, with the rest retrieved from reference TRBV19 and TRBJ1-5, is DGGITQSPKYLFRKEGQNVTLSCEQNLNHDAMYWYRQDPGQGLRLIYYSQIVNDFQKGDIAEGYSVSREKKESFPLTVTSAQKNPTAFYLCASTNGHSNQPQHFGDGTRLSIL.

V gene TRBV18 combines with J gene TRBJ1-1; unclear D gene. This CDR3 is 15 amino acids long. The germline V and J ends were trimmed by 2 bases and 1 base, with 11 bases remaining between them. Germline CDR1 KGHSH, CDR2 LQKENI. The CDR3 sequence is CASSPGSAGNTEAFF. For the CDR3, the DNA is TGTGCCAGCTCACCAGGATCGGCAGGGAACACTGAAGCTTTCTTT.

Regarding this clone: This specimen includes other DNA sequences encoding the same CDR3. The chain carries TRBV5-6 and TRBJ2-3, with D unresolved. Germline V lookup: CDR1 SGHDT, CDR2 YYEEEE. This CDR3 region has 14 residues. V lost 4 bases and J lost 3, with 12 bases in between. The CDR3 bases are TGTGCCAGCAGCCCCACTATACCAACAGATACGCAGTATTTT. Protein sequence: CASSPTIPTDTQYF.

The rearrangement uses TRBV7-9 and TRBJ1-2, with D possibly being TRBD1 (6 bases). Per germline, CDR1 SEHNR and CDR2 FQNEAQ (reference sequence). V was trimmed by 6 bases and J by 4 bases, leaving 15 bases between them. The CDR3 has 14 amino acids. The CDR3 DNA sequence: TGTGCCAGCAGTCTGGCAGGGGTCCTCTATGGCTACACCTTC. This sequence encodes CASSLAGVLYGYTF.

This clone was detected once. The chain uses TRBV7-8 and TRBJ2-3; D uncertain. The V gene's germline CDR1 is SGHVS and CDR2 FQNEAQ. Trimming took off 4 bases at V and 3 bases at J, with 8 bases between the two ends. There are 13 residues in the CDR3. In nucleotides, the CDR3 is TGTGCCAGCAGCTCACAAATTACAGATACGCAGTATTTT. Protein: CASSSQITDTQYF.

The chain couples TRBV7-3 to TRBJ2-1; 10 bases are shared with TRBD2. The CDR3 is made up of 17 amino acids. Looked up from germline, CDR1 is SGHTA and CDR2 is FQGTGA. V lost 1 base, J lost 5 bases, and 8 bases stayed unmatched. DNA for the CDR3: TGTGCCAGCAGCTTAAAGTATCTAGCGGGAGATAACAATGAGCAGTTCTTC. Its protein product is CASSLKYLAGDNNEQFF.

This clone was observed a single time. CDR3: CASSPQTGVNTEAFF. In nucleotides, the CDR3 is TGTGCCAGCTCACCACAGACAGGGGTGAACACTGAAGCTTTCTTT. The V gene is TRBV18, the J gene TRBJ1-1; 8 bases line up with TRBD1. Germline assignment: CDR1 KGHSH and CDR2 LQKENI. The J segment lost 0 bases and the V segment lost 1 base, leaving 1 base of the junction unmatched. The CDR3 has 15 amino acids.

The rearrangement uses TRBV28 and TRBJ2-1; D might be TRBD2 (6 bases). The CDR3 extends over 13 amino acids. V was shortened by 6 bases and J by 7 bases, with 13 bases between the two germline ends. CDR1 MDHEN and CDR2 SYDVKM come from the germline V gene. CDR3: CASSPPGRNEQFF. The CDR3 DNA reads TGTGCCAGCAGCCCCCCAGGGAGGAATGAGCAGTTCTTC.

The genes are TRBV23-1 and TRBJ2-1; D perhaps matches TRBD2 (7 bases). Being an ORF, TRBV23-1 has a function that is uncertain. The CDR3 is 17 residues long. V lost 6 bases and J lost 3, with 21 bases in between. The CDR3 is CASRSSWRGGIYNEQFF. The CDR3 coding sequence is TGCGCCAGCAGATCGTCCTGGAGGGGGGGGATCTACAATGAGCAGTTCTTC.

V is TRBV18 and J is TRBJ2-1; D call uncertain. This CDR3 has 13 residues. V lost 0 bases, J lost 4 bases, and 4 bases lay in between. Per the germline V gene, CDR1 is KGHSH and CDR2 is LQKENI. This CDR3 reads CASSPPGYNEQFF. The CDR3 region has the DNA TGTGCCAGCTCACCACCAGGATACAATGAGCAGTTCTTC. The variable domain in full, completed from reference TRBV18 and TRBJ2-1, reads NAGVMQNPRHLVRRRGQEARLRCSPMKGHSHVYWYRQLPEEGLKFMVYLQKENIIDESGMPKERFSAEFPKEGPSILRIQQVVRGDSAAYFCASSPPGYNEQFFGPGTRLTVL.

The chain combines TRBV7-8 with TRBJ1-1; D is possibly TRBD1 (6 bases). The length of the CDR3 is 13 residues. Looked up from germline, CDR1 is SGHVS and CDR2 is FQNEAQ. Trimming left V 10 bases short and J 5 bases short, with 17 bases between. The CDR3 DNA follows: TGTGCCACCTCGCGGACAGTCGGAACTGAAGCTTTCTTT. Encoded protein: CATSRTVGTEAFF.

This clone was found a few times. The genes are TRBV7-2 and TRBJ1-2; TRBD1 agrees at 11 bases. V shed 5 bases, J shed 5 bases, and the junction held 10 bases outside the gene matches. The germline V gene encodes CDR1 SGHTA and CDR2 FQGNSA. CDR3 length: 16 residues. The CDR3 sequence is CASSLLRDRGVYGYTF. For the CDR3, the DNA is TGTGCCAGCAGCCTCCTCCGGGACAGGGGGGTATATGGCTACACCTTC.

The CDR3 reads CSVMGLAGGSAGELFF. The DNA for the CDR3 is TGCAGCGTGATGGGACTAGCGGGAGGGTCTGCCGGGGAGCTGTTTTTT. The chain uses TRBV29-1 and TRBJ2-2; 16 bases align to TRBD2. The CDR3 has 16 residues. Germline V gene data show CDR1 as SQVTM and CDR2 as ANQGSEA. The trim removed 6 bases at V and 6 bases at J, leaving 7 bases unmatched.

This chain's CDR3 is CAISGEANYGYTF. CDR3 bases: TGTGCCATCAGTGGGGAGGCAAACTATGGCTACACCTTC. The gene calls are TRBV10-3 and TRBJ1-2; no clear D gene. The CDR3 loop spans 13 amino acids. Germline CDR1 ENHRY, CDR2 SYGVKD. Trimming stripped 4 bases from V and 2 bases from J, with 8 bases between.

This chain links TRBV5-1 with TRBJ2-1, with no clear D. The CDR3 has 13 amino acids. Germline-derived CDR1 and CDR2 are SGHRS and YFSETQ. Deletions cut 2 bases from V and 4 bases from J, with 7 bases between. In nucleotides, the CDR3 is TGCGCCAGCAGCTTCGGGCTTTACAATGAGCAGTTCTTC. Amino acid sequence: CASSFGLYNEQFF. Based on the CDR3 plus reference TRBV5-1 and TRBJ2-1, the full variable domain is KAGVTQTPRYLIKTRGQQVTLSCSPISGHRSVSWYQQTPGQGLQFLFEYFSETQRNKGNFPGRFSGRQFSNSRSEMNVSTLELGDSALYLCASSFGLYNEQFFGPGTRLTVL.